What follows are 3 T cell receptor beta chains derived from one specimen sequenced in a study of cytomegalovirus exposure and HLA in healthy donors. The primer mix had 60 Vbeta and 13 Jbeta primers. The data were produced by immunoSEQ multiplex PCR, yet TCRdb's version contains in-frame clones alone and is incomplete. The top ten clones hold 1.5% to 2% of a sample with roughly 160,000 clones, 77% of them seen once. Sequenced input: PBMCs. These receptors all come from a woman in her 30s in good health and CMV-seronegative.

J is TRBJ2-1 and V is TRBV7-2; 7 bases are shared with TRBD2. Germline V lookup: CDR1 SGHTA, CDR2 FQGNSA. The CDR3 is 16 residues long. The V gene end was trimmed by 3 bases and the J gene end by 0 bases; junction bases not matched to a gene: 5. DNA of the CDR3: TGTGCCAGCAGCTTTAGCGGGTCGGGCTCCTACAATGAGCAGTTCTTC. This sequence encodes CASSFSGSGSYNEQFF. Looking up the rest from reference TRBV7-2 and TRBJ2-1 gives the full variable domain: GAGVSQSPSNKVTEKGKDVELRCDPISGHTALYWYRQSLGQGLEFLIYFQGNSAPDKSGLPSDRFSAERTGGSVSTLTIQRTQQEDSAVYLCASSFSGSGSYNEQFFGPGTRLTVL.

The CDR3 bases are TGTGCCAGCAGATGGACTAGCGGGAGGGATGAGCAGTACTTC. Amino acids: CASRWTSGRDEQYF. The chain employs TRBV6-5 and TRBJ2-7; 15 bases fit TRBD2. This CDR3 is 14 amino acids long. Looked up from germline, CDR1 is MNHEY and CDR2 is SVGAGI. Trimming removed 6 bases from V and 7 bases from J; junction bases left unmatched: 4.

CDR3 in DNA: TGTGCCAGCAGCTCCCAGGGGGACACTGAAGCTTTCTTT. This translates into CASSSQGDTEAFF. The chain has TRBV5-4 and TRBJ1-1; 7 nucleotides match TRBD1. Trimming removed 3 bases from V and 3 bases from J; junction bases left unmatched: 2. This CDR3 spans 13 amino acids. In germline, CDR1 is SGHNT, CDR2 YYREEE (reference sequence).